The 4 T cell receptor beta chains below all came from one sample that was sequenced in a study of regulatory T cells in long-lasting Graves disease. Libraries of TCR beta came from iRepertoire HTBI primers plus Arm-PCR of CDR3 regions. TCRdb recomputed calls from the multiplex PCR reads with MiXCR, one row per CDR3 protein. The sample lists approximately 400,000 distinct CDR3 sequences, around 15% occurring once. Time point meaning: newly diagnosed GD, antithyroid drugs for less than 3 months. PBMCs provided the RNA from which the TCR library was made. Sequenced here: peripheral blood mononuclear cells (PBMCs), sampled at new diagnosis, from a patient treated with antithyroid drugs. These receptors were taken from a female donor with Graves disease.

This clonotype was detected ten times or more. The CDR3 protein is CATSTTGFPTDTQYF. CDR3 coding DNA: TGTGCCACCAGTACTACCGGTTTTCCCACAGATACGCAGTATTTT. The chain has TRBV24-1 and TRBJ2-3; D is unclear. In germline, CDR1 is KGHDR, CDR2 SFDVKD. The length of the CDR3 is 15 residues. Trimming took 6 bases from V and 2 from J, leaving 14 bases between them.

The chain carries TRBV5-1 and TRBJ1-3, with 8 bases identical to TRBD1. The V gene's germline CDR1 is SGHRS and CDR2 YFSETQ. The CDR3 covers 15 residues. Germline trimming cut 7 bases from V and 0 bases from J; bases unmatched to any gene: 6. This chain's CDR3 is CASGQGPLSGNTIYF. Written as DNA, the CDR3 is TGCGCCAGCGGACAGGGACCGCTCTCTGGAAACACCATATATTTT. Together with reference TRBV5-1 and TRBJ1-3, the CDR3 gives the full variable domain: KAGVTQTPRYLIKTRGQQVTLSCSPISGHRSVSWYQQTPGQGLQFLFEYFSETQRNKGNFPGRFSGRQFSNSRSEMNVSTLELGDSALYLCASGQGPLSGNTIYFGEGSWLTVV.

The table lists this clonotype with a few counts. A much larger clone is a single base away; this may be a read error. The chain joins TRBV6-1 to TRBJ1-1; unclear D gene. Germline CDR1 MNHNS, CDR2 SASEGT. The V end was cut by 11 bases, the J end by 0 bases, with 16 bases between. The CDR3 is made up of 14 amino acids. Written as DNA, the CDR3 is TGTGCCGTTCGCACCCCCGGATTGAACACTGAAGCTTTCTTT. Its translation is CAVRTPGLNTEAFF.

This clonotype was seen repeatedly, ten times or more. The chain combines TRBV13 with TRBJ2-7, with D perhaps matching TRBD2 (6 bases). Germline V gives CDR1 PRHDT, CDR2 FYEKMQ (reference sequence). Trimming removed 4 bases at V and 3 bases at J, with 16 bases between. The CDR3 runs 15 residues. CDR3 protein: CASSSTGLQVYEQYF. The CDR3 DNA sequence: TGTGCCAGCAGCTCAACCGGACTACAAGTCTACGAGCAGTACTTC.